These 18 T cell receptor beta chains came from one sample sequenced in a study of control samples from healthy donors and cancer patients. Profiling relied on immunoSEQ multiplex PCR, and the TCRdb table lists in-frame clones only, not all of them. The table lists 60,000 to 85,000 clones, approximately 92% of them singletons, with nearly 6% in the top ten. Source material: blood. These receptors were obtained from a woman aged 55-70 years in good health.

The gene calls are TRBV5-1 and TRBJ1-2, with 9 bases matching TRBD1. This CDR3 spans 16 amino acids. CDR1 and CDR2 (germline): SGHRS, YFSETQ. Unmatched junction bases numbered 3, after V lost 0 bases and J lost 0 bases. The CDR3 nucleotides read TGCGCCAGCAGCTTGGGGACAGGGGAGCCTAACTATGGCTACACCTTC. Amino acids: CASSLGTGEPNYGYTF.

This clone has more than one count but fewer than ten. V and J are TRBV28 and TRBJ2-7, with a weak D call TRBD2 (5 bases). CDR3 length: 14 residues. V lost 2 bases to trimming and J lost 3 bases, with 11 bases between them. CDR1 is MDHEN, CDR2 SYDVKM, per germline. The DNA for the CDR3 is TGTGCCAGCAGTTTAGGAGGAACCGACTACGAGCAGTACTTC. Protein: CASSLGGTDYEQYF.

The rearrangement links TRBV5-1 to TRBJ2-2; 8 nucleotides line up with TRBD1. Trimming cost V 5 bases and J 5 bases; bases outside gene matches: 8. There are 15 residues in the CDR3. Per germline, CDR1 SGHRS and CDR2 YFSETQ. CDR3 in amino acids: CASSSDRGNTGELFF. DNA of the CDR3: TGCGCCAGCAGTTCAGACAGGGGTAATACCGGGGAGCTGTTTTTT.

This chain uses TRBV6-5 with TRBJ1-2; D call uncertain. CDR1 is MNHEY, CDR2 SVGAGI, per germline. The ends were cut back, 7 bases at V and 6 bases at J, with 21 bases in the middle. The CDR3 spans 15 residues. CDR3 nucleotide sequence: TGTGCCAGCACTCTGACACAGCGTCATCGTAATGGCTACACCTTC. It specifies CASTLTQRHRNGYTF.

The rearrangement links TRBV7-9 to TRBJ2-3, with TRBD1 matching 8 bases. CDR3 length: 15 amino acids. Germline values: CDR1 SEHNR, CDR2 FQNEAQ (reference sequence). The V and J ends lost 5 bases and 3 bases, in that order; junction bases with no gene match: 7. The CDR3 DNA follows: TGTGCCAGCAGCCCGGACAGGGTCGGTACAGATACGCAGTATTTT. It yields the protein CASSPDRVGTDTQYF.

J is TRBJ2-7 and V is TRBV13; TRBD1 aligns across 8 bases. Germline CDR1 reads PRHDT; CDR2 reads FYEKMQ (reference sequence). Trimming cost V 5 bases and J 5 bases; bases outside gene matches: 14. This CDR3 is 16 amino acids long. The CDR3 region is CASSPSPRGRADEQYF. For the CDR3, the DNA is TGTGCCAGCAGCCCCTCGCCCAGGGGGCGCGCGGACGAGCAGTACTTC. Drawing the rest from reference TRBV13 and TRBJ2-7, the complete variable domain is AAGVIQSPRHLIKEKRETATLKCYPIPRHDTVYWYQQGPGQDPQFLISFYEKMQSDKGSIPDRFSAQQFSDYHSELNMSSLELGDSALYFCASSPSPRGRADEQYFGPGTRLTVT.

V and J are TRBV28 and TRBJ1-6; 9 bases map to TRBD1. The CDR3 length is 15 residues. Losses at the gene ends were 8 bases for V and 7 bases for J; bases not matched to a gene: 9. CDR1 is MDHEN and CDR2 is SYDVKM in the germline V gene. CDR3 residues: CASGKQGAGNSPLHF. The DNA for the CDR3 is TGTGCCAGCGGAAAACAGGGGGCCGGGAATTCACCCCTCCACTTT. The full variable domain, its missing parts supplied by reference TRBV28 and TRBJ1-6, is DVKVTQSSRYLVKRTGEKVFLECVQDMDHENMFWYRQDPGLGLRLIYFSYDVKMKEKGDIPEGYSVSREKKERFSLILESASTNQTSMYLCASGKQGAGNSPLHFGNGTRLTVT.

The V call is TRBV30, the J call TRBJ1-4; 9 nucleotides agree with TRBD1. The CDR3 loop spans 12 amino acids. In germline, CDR1 is GTSNPN, CDR2 SVGIG (reference sequence). J was trimmed by 10 bases and V by 2 bases; bases with no gene match: 2. CDR3 protein: CAWSLTGGKLFF. CDR3 in DNA: TGTGCCTGGAGTTTGACAGGGGGAAAACTGTTTTTT.

The rearrangement uses TRBV28 and TRBJ1-1; weak D call: TRBD1 (6 bases). The CDR3 is 14 amino acids. Germline assignment: CDR1 MDHEN and CDR2 SYDVKM. V was clipped by 7 bases and J by 6 bases, with 18 bases between them. In DNA, the CDR3 is TGTGCCAGCAATGACTACACAGGGAGGGCTGAAGCTTTCTTT. Translating gives CASNDYTGRAEAFF.

The chain recombines TRBV7-6 with TRBJ2-7, with 11 bases fitting TRBD2. The CDR3 is 15 amino acids. The germline gives CDR1 SGHVS, CDR2 FNYEAQ. V shed 5 bases, J shed 4 bases, and the junction held 7 bases outside the gene matches. The CDR3 region has the DNA TGTGCCAGCAGCGGGAGGACTAGCGGGTCGTACGAGCAGTACTTC. Translated, it gives CASSGRTSGSYEQYF.

This clone has just a few counts. The CDR3: CATRRDRDNSPLHF. The CDR3 DNA sequence: TGTGCCACCAGGCGGGACAGGGATAATTCACCCCTCCACTTT. The chain couples TRBV27 to TRBJ1-6; 9 bases agree with TRBD1. The CDR3 has 14 amino acids. Looked up from germline, CDR1 is MNHEY and CDR2 is SMNVEV (reference sequence). V lost 10 bases to trimming and J lost 5 bases; unmatched junction nucleotides: 6.

CDR3 in amino acids: CASSRDRGPGDEQFF. Here the CDR3 DNA reads TGTGCCAGCAGCCGGGACAGGGGGCCGGGCGATGAGCAGTTCTTC. The J gene is TRBJ2-1, the V gene TRBV6-5, with 12 bases lining up with TRBD1. The CDR3 consists of 15 residues. Trimming took 6 bases from V and 8 from J; bases not matched to a gene: 8. CDR1 MNHEY and CDR2 SVGAGI come from the germline V gene.

The chain couples TRBV19 to TRBJ2-7; TRBD2 matches 8 bases. V lost 5 bases and J lost 2; bases outside the gene matches: 11. The germline V gene encodes CDR1 LNHDA and CDR2 SQIVND (reference sequence). This CDR3 spans 16 amino acids. The CDR3, as DNA: TGTGCCAGTAGTCGCCGGGGGGGCGCGACCGCCTACGAGCAGTACTTC. Translated: CASSRRGGATAYEQYF.

J is TRBJ1-1 and V is TRBV18, with D perhaps TRBD1 (5 bases). Germline assignment: CDR1 KGHSH and CDR2 LQKENI. The CDR3 has 12 residues. V lost 6 bases, J lost 11 bases, and 16 bases lay in between. The CDR3 coding sequence is TGTGCCAGCTCTACTGACGGATACAGGGCTTTCTTT. Its translation: CASSTDGYRAFF.

This chain connects TRBV5-1 to TRBJ2-2; 9 positions match TRBD1. The CDR3 extends over 15 amino acids. Germline trimming cut 5 bases from V and 5 bases from J; bases unmatched to any gene: 7. CDR1 SGHRS and CDR2 YFSETQ come from the germline V gene. In DNA form, the CDR3 reads TGCGCCAGCAGTCCGGACAGGGGAGAAACCGGGGAGCTGTTTTTT. This encodes CASSPDRGETGELFF.

The J gene is TRBJ2-1, the V gene TRBV27; D gene ambiguous. The ends were cut back, 4 bases at V and 4 bases at J, with 11 bases in the middle. The CDR3 extends over 14 amino acids. Germline V CDR1 and CDR2: MNHEY, SMNVEV (reference sequence). CDR3 region: CASSYVGYYNEQFF. Here the CDR3 DNA reads TGTGCCAGCAGTTACGTCGGTTATTACAATGAGCAGTTCTTC.

The chain links TRBV6-4 to TRBJ2-1, with D uncertain. Germline V gives CDR1 MRHNA, CDR2 SNTAGT. This CDR3 contains 15 residues. The ends were cut back, 3 bases at V and 1 base at J, with 10 bases in the middle. The CDR3 spells CASSDTGTSYNEQFF. The CDR3 DNA reads TGTGCCAGCAGTGATACCGGCACGTCCTACAATGAGCAGTTCTTC.

In this sample, this clone turned up once. This chain links TRBV3-1 (or the pseudogene TRBV3-2) with TRBJ1-2; D is perhaps TRBD1 (6 bases). The CDR3 has 13 residues. Trimming left V 8 bases short and J 2 bases short, with 12 bases between. Germline loops: CDR1 LGHDT, CDR2 YNNKEL (reference sequence). CDR3 nucleotide sequence: TGTGCCAGCGGGGGCCAGGAGAACTATGGCTACACCTTC. It encodes CASGGQENYGYTF.